This TCR beta chain was obtained from a study of Graves' ophthalmopathy and Graves' hyperthyroidism. Hyperthyroidism was new, under 2 months, in patients aged 18 to 65. Uncontrolled infections, pregnancy, lactation or other autoimmune diseases led to patient exclusion. The authors used Ficoll-Paque density gradient centrifugation to separate PBMCs. The input was more than 7.5 ml of fresh peripheral blood. Beta-chain TCR CDR3 regions were amplified from RNA transcripts. The library came from an HTBI-primed first-round RT-PCR and a second-round multiplex PCR. MiXCR, run by TCRdb on the multiplex PCR reads, gives a single entry per CDR3 protein. The table has just over 600,000 distinct CDR3 sequences, roughly 20% seen once. Germline V lookup: CDR1 MNHNS, CDR2 SASEGT. There are 15 residues in the CDR3. Trimming took off 7 bases at V and 2 bases at J, with 17 bases between the two ends.

The sample consisted of peripheral blood. This rearrangement joins TRBV6-1 to TRBJ1-2, with D unclear. The sequence was obtained from a woman between 18 and 29 years old with stable Graves' hyperthyroidism. Some clones in this sample may be carry-over from other donors' samples. CDR3 loop: CASTPDGSGNYGYTF. The CDR3 DNA is TGTGCCAGCACCCCGGACGGGAGTGGGAACTATGGCTACACCTTC.